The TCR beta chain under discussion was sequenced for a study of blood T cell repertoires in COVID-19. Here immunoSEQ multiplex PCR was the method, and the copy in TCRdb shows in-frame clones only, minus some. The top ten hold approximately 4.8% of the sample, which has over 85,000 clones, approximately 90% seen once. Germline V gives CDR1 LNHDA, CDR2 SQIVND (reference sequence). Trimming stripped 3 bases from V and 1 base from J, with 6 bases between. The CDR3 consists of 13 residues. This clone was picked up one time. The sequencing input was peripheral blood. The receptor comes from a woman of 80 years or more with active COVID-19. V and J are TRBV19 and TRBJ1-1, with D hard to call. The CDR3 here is CASSMNGNTEAFF. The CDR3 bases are TGTGCCAGTAGTATGAACGGGAACACTGAAGCTTTCTTT.